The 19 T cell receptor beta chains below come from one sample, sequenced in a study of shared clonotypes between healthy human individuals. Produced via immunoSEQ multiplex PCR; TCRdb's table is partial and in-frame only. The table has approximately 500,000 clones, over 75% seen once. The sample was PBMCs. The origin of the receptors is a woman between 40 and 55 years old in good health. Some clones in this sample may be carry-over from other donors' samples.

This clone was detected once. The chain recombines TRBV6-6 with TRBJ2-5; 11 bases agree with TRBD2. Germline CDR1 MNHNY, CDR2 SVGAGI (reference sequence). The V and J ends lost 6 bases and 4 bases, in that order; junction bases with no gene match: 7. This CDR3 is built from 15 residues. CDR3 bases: TGTGCCAGCAGCCTAACTAGCGGGAGAGGAGAGACCCAGTACTTC. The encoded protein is CASSLTSGRGETQYF.

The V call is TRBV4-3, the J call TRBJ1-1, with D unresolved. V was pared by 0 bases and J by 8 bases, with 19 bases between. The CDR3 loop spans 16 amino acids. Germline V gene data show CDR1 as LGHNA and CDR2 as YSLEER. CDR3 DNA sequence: TGCGCCAGCAGCCAAGACGTATTCCCCCAATTCGGGGAAGCTTTCTTT. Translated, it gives CASSQDVFPQFGEAFF.

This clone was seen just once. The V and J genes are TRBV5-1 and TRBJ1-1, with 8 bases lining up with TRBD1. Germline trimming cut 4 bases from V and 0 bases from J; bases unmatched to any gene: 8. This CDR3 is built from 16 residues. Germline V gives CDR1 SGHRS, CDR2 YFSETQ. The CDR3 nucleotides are TGCGCCAGCAGCCCTGGACAGGGAGGGGTGAACACTGAAGCTTTCTTT. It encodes CASSPGQGGVNTEAFF.

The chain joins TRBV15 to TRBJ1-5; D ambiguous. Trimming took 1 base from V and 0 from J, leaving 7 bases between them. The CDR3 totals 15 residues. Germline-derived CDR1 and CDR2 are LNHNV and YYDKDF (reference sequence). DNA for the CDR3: TGTGCCACCAGCAGAGGGCGGATTAGCAATCAGCCCCAGCATTTT. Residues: CATSRGRISNQPQHF.

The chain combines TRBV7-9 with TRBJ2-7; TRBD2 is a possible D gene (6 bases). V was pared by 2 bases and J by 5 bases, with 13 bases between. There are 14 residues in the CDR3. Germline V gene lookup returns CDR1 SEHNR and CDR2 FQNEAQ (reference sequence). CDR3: CASSLSGGINEQYF. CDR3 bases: TGTGCCAGCAGCTTATCCGGAGGGATCAACGAGCAGTACTTC.

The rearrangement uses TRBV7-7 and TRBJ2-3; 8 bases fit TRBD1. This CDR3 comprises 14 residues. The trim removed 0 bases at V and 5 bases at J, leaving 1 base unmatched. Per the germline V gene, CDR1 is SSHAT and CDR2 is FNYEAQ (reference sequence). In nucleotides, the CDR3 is TGTGCCAGCAGCTTAGCCGGACAGGGAGATACGCAGTATTTT. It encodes CASSLAGQGDTQYF.

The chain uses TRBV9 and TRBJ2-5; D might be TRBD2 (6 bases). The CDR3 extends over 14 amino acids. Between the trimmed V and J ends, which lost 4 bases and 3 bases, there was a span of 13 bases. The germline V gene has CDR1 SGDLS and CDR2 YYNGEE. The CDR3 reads CASSYGGAEETQYF. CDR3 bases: TGTGCCAGCAGCTACGGGGGAGCGGAAGAGACCCAGTACTTC. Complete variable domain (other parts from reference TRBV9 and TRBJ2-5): DSGVTQTPKHLITATGQRVTLRCSPRSGDLSVYWYQQSLDQGLQFLIQYYNGEERAKGNILERFSAQQFPDLHSELNLSSLELGDSALYFCASSYGGAEETQYFGPGTRLLVL.

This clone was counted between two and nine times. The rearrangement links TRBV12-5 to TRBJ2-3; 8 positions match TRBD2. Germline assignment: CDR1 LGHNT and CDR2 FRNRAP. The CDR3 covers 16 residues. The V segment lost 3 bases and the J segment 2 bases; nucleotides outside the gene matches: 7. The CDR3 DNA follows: TGTGCTAGTGGTTTTAATGGCGGGAGGCCCACAGATACGCAGTATTTT. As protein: CASGFNGGRPTDTQYF.

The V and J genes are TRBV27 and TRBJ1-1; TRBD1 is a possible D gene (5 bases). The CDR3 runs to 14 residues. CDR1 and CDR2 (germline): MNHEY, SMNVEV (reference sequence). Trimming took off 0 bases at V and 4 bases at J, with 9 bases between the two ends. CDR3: CASSLSGVGTEAFF. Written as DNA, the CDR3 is TGTGCCAGCAGTTTATCGGGGGTGGGCACTGAAGCTTTCTTT.

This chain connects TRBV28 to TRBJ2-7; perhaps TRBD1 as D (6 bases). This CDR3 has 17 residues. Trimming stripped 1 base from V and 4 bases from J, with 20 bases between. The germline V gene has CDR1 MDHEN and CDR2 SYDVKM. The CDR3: CASSLFTPVGAKYEQYF. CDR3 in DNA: TGTGCCAGCAGTTTATTTACCCCGGTGGGGGCGAAGTACGAGCAGTACTTC.

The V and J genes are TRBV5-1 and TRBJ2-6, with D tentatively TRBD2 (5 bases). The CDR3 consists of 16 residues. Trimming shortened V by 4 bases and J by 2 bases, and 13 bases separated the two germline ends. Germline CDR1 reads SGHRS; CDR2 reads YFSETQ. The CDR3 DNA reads TGCGCCAGCAGCCGACGGGGATTAGCTGGGGCCAACGTCCTGACTTTC. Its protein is CASSRRGLAGANVLTF.

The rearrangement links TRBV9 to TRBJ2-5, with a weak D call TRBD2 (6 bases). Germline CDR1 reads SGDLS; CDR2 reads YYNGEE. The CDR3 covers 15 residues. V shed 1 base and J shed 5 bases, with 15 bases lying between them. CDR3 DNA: TGTGCCAGCAGCGTATCAGCGCCAGGGAGGGAGACCCAGTACTTC. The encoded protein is CASSVSAPGRETQYF.

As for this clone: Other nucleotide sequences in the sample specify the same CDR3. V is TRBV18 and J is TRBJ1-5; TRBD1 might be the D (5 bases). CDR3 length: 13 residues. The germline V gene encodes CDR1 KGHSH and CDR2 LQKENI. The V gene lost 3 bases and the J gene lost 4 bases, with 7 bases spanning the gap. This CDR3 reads CASSPEGNQPQHF. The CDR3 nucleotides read TGTGCCAGCTCACCTGAGGGGAATCAGCCCCAGCATTTT.

Here the CDR3 reads CASSPLTGGHEQYF. The CDR3 bases are TGTGCCAGCTCACCCCTGACAGGGGGGCACGAGCAGTACTTC. J is TRBJ2-7 and V is TRBV18; 9 bases align to TRBD1. Trimming at V came to 3 bases and at J to 5 bases, leaving 5 bases not matched to a gene. Germline-derived CDR1 and CDR2 are KGHSH and LQKENI. The CDR3 extends over 14 amino acids. The full variable domain, in which reference TRBV18 and TRBJ2-7 provide the parts outside the CDR3, is NAGVMQNPRHLVRRRGQEARLRCSPMKGHSHVYWYRQLPEEGLKFMVYLQKENIIDESGMPKERFSAEFPKEGPSILRIQQVVRGDSAAYFCASSPLTGGHEQYFGPGTRLTVT.

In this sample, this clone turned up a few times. The CDR3 DNA sequence: TGTGCCAGTAGTACCCAAGACACCGGGGAGCTGTTTTTT. As protein: CASSTQDTGELFF. The J gene is TRBJ2-2, the V gene TRBV19; the D is unclear. V was shortened by 4 bases and J by 3 bases, with 6 bases between the two germline ends. There are 13 residues in the CDR3. CDR1 is LNHDA, CDR2 SQIVND, per germline (reference sequence).

CDR3 loop: CASSAHIGVPDNEQFF. CDR3 sequence (DNA): TGTGCCAGCAGCGCCCACATCGGGGTACCTGACAATGAGCAGTTCTTC. V and J are TRBV9 and TRBJ2-1; a weak D match, TRBD2 (5 bases). Trimming stripped 3 bases from V and 5 bases from J, with 18 bases between. CDR1 is SGDLS and CDR2 is YYNGEE in the germline V gene. The CDR3 runs to 16 residues.

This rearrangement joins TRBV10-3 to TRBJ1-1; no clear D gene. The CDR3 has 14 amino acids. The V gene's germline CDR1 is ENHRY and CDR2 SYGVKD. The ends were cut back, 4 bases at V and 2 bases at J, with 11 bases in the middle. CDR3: CAISVSDANTEAFF. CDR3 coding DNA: TGTGCCATCAGTGTTTCCGACGCCAACACTGAAGCTTTCTTT.

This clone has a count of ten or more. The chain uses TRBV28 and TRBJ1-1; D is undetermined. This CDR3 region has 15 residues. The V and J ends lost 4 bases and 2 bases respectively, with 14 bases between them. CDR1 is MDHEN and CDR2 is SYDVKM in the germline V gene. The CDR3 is CASSSPGGFNTEAFF. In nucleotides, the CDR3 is TGTGCCAGCAGTTCTCCAGGCGGGTTTAACACTGAAGCTTTCTTT.

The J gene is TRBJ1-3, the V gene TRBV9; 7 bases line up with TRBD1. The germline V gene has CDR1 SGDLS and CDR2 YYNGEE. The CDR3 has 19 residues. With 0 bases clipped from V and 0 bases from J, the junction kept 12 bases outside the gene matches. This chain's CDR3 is CASSVGARTGTFSGNTIYF. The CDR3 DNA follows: TGTGCCAGCAGCGTAGGGGCCAGGACAGGCACATTCTCTGGAAACACCATATATTTT.